The clone carrying this TCR beta chain was seen a few times. No antigen is known for it. The data stem from a study of T cell repertoires in cytomegalovirus infection. As for the study in general: Selected CMV epitopes included recently identified HLA-C-restricted ones as well as well-studied HLA-B-restricted ones. Indications came from public TCR beta signatures; they pointed to CMV infection and to a matching HLA type.

TCRdb used MiXCR to reprocess the reads, holding one entry per CDR3 protein. Of some 350,000 distinct CDR3 sequences listed, about a third are singletons. Findings and limits, study-wide: Predominance within the ex vivo response was attributable to HLA-C-restricted CMV-specific TCR beta clonotypes. Cumulative frequency (of public TCR beta family members) identified carriers of CMV plus the relevant HLA.

CDR3 length equals 13 residues. Germline-derived CDR1 and CDR2 are MGHRA and YSYEKL. V was cut by 3 bases and J by 2 bases, with 8 bases left in between. The V gene is TRBV4-1, the J gene TRBJ2-7; D gene uncertain. Sample: cultured PBMCs, taken from culture after CMV antigen stimulation. The sequence came from a human donor in good health (CMV status not recorded). Some clones in this sample may be carry-over from other donors' samples. The CDR3 nucleotides are TGCGCCAGCAGCCACCGGAGTACCTACGAGCAGTACTTC. Its protein is CASSHRSTYEQYF.